Listed below are T cell receptor beta chains from one sample, sequenced in a study of blood T cell repertoires in COVID-19. Only in-frame clones appear in the TCRdb table, and some are missing; sequencing was by immunoSEQ multiplex PCR. The sample includes 200,000 or so clones, over 80% of them seen just once. What was sequenced was peripheral blood. These TCRs come from a man aged 25 to 40 with COVID-19, enrolled during active disease. CDR3s include the opening cysteine and the closing phenylalanine or tryptophan. Fields, in order: clone size, D gene, V gene, CDR3 length, J gene, CDR3 protein, CDR3 DNA. D genes are given only for firm matches. Not all rows give a size; the values are once, few, many and, for expanded clones, a class.

clone size: NA; D gene: TRBD2; V gene: TRBV5-6; CDR3 length: 14; J gene: TRBJ2-7; CDR3 protein: CASSLGTSGYEQYF; CDR3 DNA: TGTGCCAGCAGCCTCGGGACTAGCGGTTACGAGCAGTACTTC
clone size: few; D gene: NA; V gene: TRBV5-1; CDR3 length: 14; J gene: TRBJ1-6; CDR3 protein: CASTQGGVNSPLHF; CDR3 DNA: TGCGCCAGCACCCAGGGAGGGGTAAATTCACCCCTCCACTTT
clone size: NA; D gene: NA; V gene: TRBV7-9; CDR3 length: 14; J gene: TRBJ2-7; CDR3 protein: CASSSGTIAYEQYF; CDR3 DNA: TGTGCCAGCAGCTCCGGGACAATTGCATACGAGCAGTACTTC
clone size: NA; D gene: NA; V gene: TRBV4-3; CDR3 length: 16; J gene: TRBJ1-6; CDR3 protein: CASSLQLEGGYSPLHF; CDR3 DNA: TGCGCCAGCAGCCTACAGCTTGAGGGGGGGTATTCACCCCTCCACTTT
clone size: NA; D gene: NA; V gene: TRBV4-3; CDR3 length: 13; J gene: TRBJ1-2; CDR3 protein: CASSQDRAVGYTF; CDR3 DNA: TGCGCCAGCAGCCAAGATAGAGCTGTCGGCTACACCTTC
clone size: NA; D gene: TRBD2; V gene: TRBV27; CDR3 length: 17; J gene: TRBJ2-7; CDR3 protein: CASSLIRIGGRAYEQYF; CDR3 DNA: TGTGCCAGCAGTTTGATACGCATCGGCGGGAGGGCCTACGAGCAGTACTTC
clone size: NA; D gene: NA; V gene: TRBV7-6; CDR3 length: 16; J gene: TRBJ1-6; CDR3 protein: CASSSFEMSYNSPLHF; CDR3 DNA: TGTGCCAGCAGCTCGTTTGAGATGTCCTATAATTCACCCCTCCACTTT
clone size: NA; D gene: NA; V gene: TRBV6-5; CDR3 length: 15; J gene: TRBJ1-2; CDR3 protein: CASSRLFNSNYGYTF; CDR3 DNA: TGTGCCAGCAGTCGACTATTTAATTCTAACTATGGCTACACCTTC
clone size: NA; D gene: TRBD1; V gene: TRBV5-1; CDR3 length: 14; J gene: TRBJ2-7; CDR3 protein: CASSQGQAGHEQYF; CDR3 DNA: TGCGCCAGCAGCCAAGGACAGGCCGGGCACGAGCAGTACTTC
clone size: NA; D gene: NA; V gene: TRBV7-9; CDR3 length: 15; J gene: TRBJ1-2; CDR3 protein: CASSSSPGLVYGYTF; CDR3 DNA: TGTGCCAGCAGCTCTAGCCCGGGACTGGTCTATGGCTACACCTTC
clone size: NA; D gene: TRBD2; V gene: TRBV6-5; CDR3 length: 16; J gene: TRBJ2-1; CDR3 protein: CASSYSASGRAGEQFF; CDR3 DNA: TGTGCCAGCAGTTACTCGGCTAGCGGGAGGGCTGGTGAGCAGTTCTTC
clone size: NA; D gene: NA; V gene: TRBV11-2; CDR3 length: 18; J gene: TRBJ2-7; CDR3 protein: CASSLSGRTNSRAGEQYF; CDR3 DNA: TGTGCCAGCAGCTTATCTGGAAGGACTAACAGTAGAGCGGGCGAGCAGTACTTC
clone size: NA; D gene: TRBD2; V gene: TRBV29-1; CDR3 length: 12; J gene: TRBJ2-1; CDR3 protein: CSAGLAGVEQFF; CDR3 DNA: TGCAGCGCAGGACTAGCGGGGGTTGAGCAGTTCTTC